This TCR beta chain emerged from a study of blood T cells in healthy people across ages. Overall study: Researchers report that template switching captured about one barcoded beta molecule per two T cells.

Through a sample-barcoded 5' primer and a J-beta primer mix, a second PCR was run for about 6 to 11 cycles. TCRdb reprocessed the 5' RACE reads with MiXCR, giving one entry per CDR3 protein. The sample includes approximately 320,000 distinct CDR3 sequences, 25% to 30% seen only once; the top ten take 29%. The length of the CDR3 is 15 residues. Germline V gene sequence: CDR1 MDHEN, CDR2 SYDVKM. V lost 3 bases and J 4 bases, leaving 14 bases between the germline ends. This clonotype was recorded many times. Its matching antigen is unknown. Study results and caveats: Naive CD4+ cell counts and diversity both ran higher in long-lived than in aged donors.

There were at least 5 micrograms of total RNA extracted from every sample. This chain links TRBV28 with TRBJ2-3; D perhaps matches TRBD2 (5 bases). The TCR was taken from a woman in her 70s in good health. Sample: blood. The CDR3 bases are TGTGCCAGCAGTTTTAAGGGCCCCGGGGCAGATACGCAGTATTTT. Its translation: CASSFKGPGADTQYF. Based on the CDR3 plus reference TRBV28 and TRBJ2-3, the full variable domain is DVKVTQSSRYLVKRTGEKVFLECVQDMDHENMFWYRQDPGLGLRLIYFSYDVKMKEKGDIPEGYSVSREKKERFSLILESASTNQTSMYLCASSFKGPGADTQYFGPGTRLTVL.